This T cell receptor (beta chain) emerged from a study of blood T cell repertoires in COVID-19. Study summary: Acute and convalescent COVID-19 samples came from the United States, Italy and Spain. Sample material is recorded as cDNA or gDNA derived from T cells, B-cell-depleted T cells, or PBMCs.

This CDR3 comprises 13 residues. CDR1 and CDR2 from the germline V gene are LGHDT and YNNKEL (reference sequence). Deletions cut 4 bases from V and 13 bases from J, with 17 bases between. In the authors' workflow: Amplification of reference gene primers provided the estimated nucleated cell counts. Profiling relied on immunoSEQ multiplex PCR, and the TCRdb table lists in-frame clones only, not all of them. That table is the source of V, J and clone size, and D and trimming were worked out from the DNA. The table includes over 95,000 clones, approximately 88% detected once. This chain links TRBV3-1 (or the pseudogene TRBV3-2) with TRBJ2-1; possibly TRBD1 for D (5 bases). Sample: peripheral blood. The origin of this receptor is a woman in her fifties or sixties with acute or convalescent COVID-19. CDR3 DNA sequence: TGTGCCAGCAGCCCGTCAGACAGCCTAGGTCAGTTCTTC. Translation: CASSPSDSLGQFF.